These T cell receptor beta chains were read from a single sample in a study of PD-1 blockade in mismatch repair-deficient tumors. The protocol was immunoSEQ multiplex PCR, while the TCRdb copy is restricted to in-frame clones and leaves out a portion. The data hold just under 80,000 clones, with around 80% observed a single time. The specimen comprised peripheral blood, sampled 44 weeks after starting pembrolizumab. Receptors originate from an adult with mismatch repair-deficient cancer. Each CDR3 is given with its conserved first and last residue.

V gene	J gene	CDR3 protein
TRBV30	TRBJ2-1	CAWSRTSSYNEQFF
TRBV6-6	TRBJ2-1	CASKEGVKDEQFF
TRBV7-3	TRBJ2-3	CASSVGTSGRGDTQYF
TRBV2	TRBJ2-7	CASSGGTYEQYF
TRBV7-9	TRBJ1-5	CASSSAGNNQPQHF
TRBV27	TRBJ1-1	CASSPLGRDEAFF
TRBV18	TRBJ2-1	CASSELNEQFF
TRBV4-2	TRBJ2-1	CASSQVALAGSYNEQFF
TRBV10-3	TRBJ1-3	CAISESELSGNTIYF
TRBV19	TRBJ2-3	CASREAGPSSTDTQYF
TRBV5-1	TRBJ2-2	CASSLGRIGGATGELFF
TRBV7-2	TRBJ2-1	CASSSGLTPEDEQFF
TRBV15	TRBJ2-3	CATSRDHPDTQYF
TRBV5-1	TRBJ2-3	CASSLGLAGVDTQYF
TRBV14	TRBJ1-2	CASSYSGGGGYTF
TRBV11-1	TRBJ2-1	CASSERQGGNEQFF
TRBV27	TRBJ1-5	CASSPGLGPQHF
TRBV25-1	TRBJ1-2	CASNQGGYGYTF
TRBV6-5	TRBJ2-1	CASSRGTKNLNEQFF
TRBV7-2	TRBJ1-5	CASSPRGGMIQPQHF
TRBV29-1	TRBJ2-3	CSVELVSGGTDTQYF
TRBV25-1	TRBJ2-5	CASRSERGRGLGTQYF
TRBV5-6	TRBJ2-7	CASSSSGRAAYEQYF
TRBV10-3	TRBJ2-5	CAISRTGGEQAQYF
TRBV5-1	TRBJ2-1	CASSFESGRSYNEQFF
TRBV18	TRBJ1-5	CASSTEGDQPQHF
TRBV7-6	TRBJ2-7	CASSSDYYEQYF
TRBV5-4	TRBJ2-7	CASRAAGGPNEQYF
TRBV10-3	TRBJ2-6	CAISAQTGNSGANVLTF
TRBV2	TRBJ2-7	CASSLEGQGTDF
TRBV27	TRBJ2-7	CASSVEGLPPGVQYF
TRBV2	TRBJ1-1	CASTPAGLRNTEAFF
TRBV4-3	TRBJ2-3	CASSRVAYNTDTQYF
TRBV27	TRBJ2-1	CASSFGTSPLNEQFF
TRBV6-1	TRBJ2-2	CASSVSGGINGELFF
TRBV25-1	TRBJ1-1	CASSENTGMATEAFF
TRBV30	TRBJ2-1	CAWGLAGVVSNEQFF